These 11 T cell receptor beta chains originate from one sample sequenced in a study of coeliac disease. Regarding the study as a whole: Active celiac intraepithelial and lamina propria samples had lower TRB and TRG clonality than control samples.

This table comes from immunoSEQ multiplex PCR, and its TCRdb copy is limited to in-frame clones, with some not included. The sample holds more than 4,000 clones, around 66% seen once. Their cognate antigens are unknown. Input material: intraepithelial lymphocytes from the gut. Receptor source: a woman under 30 with active celiac disease.

The V gene is TRBV28, the J gene TRBJ2-7, with 8 nucleotides matching TRBD2. Germline V gives CDR1 MDHEN, CDR2 SYDVKM. Unmatched junction bases numbered 5, after V lost 4 bases and J lost 3 bases. This CDR3 is built from 14 residues. The CDR3 is CASSSFSGGYEQYV. DNA for the CDR3: TGTGCCAGCAGTTCGTTCAGCGGGGGCTACGAGCAGTACGTC.

V and J are TRBV18 and TRBJ2-3; TRBD2 matches 7 bases. The junction had 9 bases not matched to a gene; V was cut back by 3 bases and J by 0 bases. CDR3 length: 17 residues. Germline V gene data show CDR1 as KGHSH and CDR2 as LQKENI. The CDR3, as DNA: TGTGCCAGCTCACCGTTGGGGCTAGCGGCTAGCACAGATACGCAGTATTTT. Protein sequence: CASSPLGLAASTDTQYF.

The chain carries TRBV5-1 and TRBJ1-6; D perhaps matches TRBD1 (5 bases). Deletions cut 5 bases from V and 7 bases from J, with 19 bases between. The CDR3 totals 16 residues. Germline CDR1 and CDR2: SGHRS and YFSETQ. The CDR3 nucleotides are TGCGCCAGCAGTTCGGCAGGGCGCGGTAGGAATTCACCCCTCCACTTT. Translated: CASSSAGRGRNSPLHF.

This clone showed up just a few times. The V gene is TRBV6-5, the J gene TRBJ2-3; 10 bases map to TRBD2. Trimming cost V 7 bases and J 8 bases; bases outside gene matches: 9. Germline-derived CDR1 and CDR2 are MNHEY and SVGAGI. The CDR3 loop spans 14 amino acids. In DNA, the CDR3 is TGTGCCAGCAAAACTAGCGGGGCCCCAGGTACGCAGTATTTT. As protein: CASKTSGAPGTQYF.

This chain links TRBV9 with TRBJ2-3; 11 bases agree with TRBD2. This CDR3 spans 19 amino acids. V dropped 3 bases and J dropped 1; count of bases not matched to a gene: 13. Germline V lookup: CDR1 SGDLS, CDR2 YYNGEE. The CDR3 DNA is TGTGCCAGCAGCGCCTCGGGGACTAGCGGTTGGGGGGGCACAGATACGCAGTATTTT. Translated: CASSASGTSGWGGTDTQYF.

The V gene is TRBV4-1, the J gene TRBJ2-1; perhaps TRBD1 as D (6 bases). The CDR3 consists of 13 residues. Trimming removed 4 bases from V and 10 bases from J, with 14 bases in between. Germline V gene data show CDR1 as MGHRA and CDR2 as YSYEKL. The CDR3 region is CASSRPQGTEQFF. The CDR3 nucleotides read TGCGCCAGCAGCCGCCCTCAAGGGACAGAGCAGTTCTTC.

This clone was seen only a few times. This rearrangement joins TRBV7-7 to TRBJ2-5; 10 bases are a match to TRBD2. CDR3 length equals 17 residues. The junction had 7 bases not matched to a gene; V was cut back by 1 base and J by 2 bases. Germline-derived CDR1 and CDR2 are SSHAT and FNYEAQ (reference sequence). CDR3: CASSLEERGGWQETQYF. The CDR3, as DNA: TGTGCCAGCAGCTTAGAAGAGCGGGGGGGCTGGCAAGAGACCCAGTACTTC.

This clone was detected only a few times. The rearrangement joins TRBV4-2 to TRBJ1-3; no clear D gene. The CDR3 extends over 16 amino acids. Germline V gene sequence: CDR1 LGHNA, CDR2 YNFKEQ. Trimming cost V 1 base and J 0 bases, with 10 bases left between them. The chain's CDR3 is CASSQGHSSSGNTIYF. CDR3 nucleotides: TGTGCCAGCAGCCAAGGGCACAGTTCCTCTGGAAACACCATATATTTT.

The gene calls are TRBV9 and TRBJ2-3; unclear D gene. This CDR3 contains 13 residues. V lost 3 bases and J 2 bases, leaving 7 bases between the germline ends. In germline, CDR1 is SGDLS, CDR2 YYNGEE. The CDR3 is CASSALPTDTQYF. CDR3 nucleotide sequence: TGTGCCAGCAGCGCACTTCCCACAGATACGCAGTATTTT.

CDR3 sequence (DNA): TGTGCCAGCAGCTTTAATCCCCTTTCTAGGCACACTGAAGCTTTCTTT. Its translation is CASSFNPLSRHTEAFF. The J gene is TRBJ1-1, the V gene TRBV7-2; D is unclear. Trimming cost V 3 bases and J 3 bases, with 17 bases left between them. The CDR3 has 16 amino acids. The germline gives CDR1 SGHTA, CDR2 FQGNSA.

This clone occurred a few times. V gene TRBV28 combines with J gene TRBJ1-2; 7 bases map to TRBD1. CDR1 is MDHEN and CDR2 is SYDVKM in the germline V gene. The V gene end was trimmed by 1 base and the J gene end by 0 bases; junction bases not matched to a gene: 8. The CDR3 length is 17 residues. CDR3 protein: CASSLLQGNLANYGYTF. The DNA of the CDR3 is TGTGCCAGCAGTTTATTACAGGGGAATTTAGCTAACTATGGCTACACCTTC.